This note documents a single T cell receptor (beta chain) sequence. In the authors' methods: Reference gene primer amplification gave nucleated cell count estimates. Assay used: immunoSEQ multiplex PCR; TCRdb lists only in-frame clones, some missing. V, J and clone size derive from that table, while D and trimming were established from the DNA sequence. Of tens of thousands of clones listed, about four fifths are singletons. The CDR3 has 15 amino acids. V shed 5 bases and J 4 bases; nucleotides not matched to a gene: 3. Germline CDR1 reads MNHEY; CDR2 reads SMNVEV (reference sequence). This record comes from a study of blood T cell repertoires in COVID-19. Looking at the study overall: Nucleic acid was either cDNA or gDNA, and it came from T cells, B-cell-depleted T cells, or PBMCs.

This rearrangement joins TRBV27 to TRBJ1-6; 9 bases are a match to TRBD1. This clonotype originated in a human donor in a cohort sampled during active COVID-19. Source material: peripheral blood. The CDR3 is CASSGTGRYNSPLHF. In DNA, the CDR3 is TGTGCCAGCAGTGGGACAGGGCGTTATAATTCACCCCTCCACTTT.